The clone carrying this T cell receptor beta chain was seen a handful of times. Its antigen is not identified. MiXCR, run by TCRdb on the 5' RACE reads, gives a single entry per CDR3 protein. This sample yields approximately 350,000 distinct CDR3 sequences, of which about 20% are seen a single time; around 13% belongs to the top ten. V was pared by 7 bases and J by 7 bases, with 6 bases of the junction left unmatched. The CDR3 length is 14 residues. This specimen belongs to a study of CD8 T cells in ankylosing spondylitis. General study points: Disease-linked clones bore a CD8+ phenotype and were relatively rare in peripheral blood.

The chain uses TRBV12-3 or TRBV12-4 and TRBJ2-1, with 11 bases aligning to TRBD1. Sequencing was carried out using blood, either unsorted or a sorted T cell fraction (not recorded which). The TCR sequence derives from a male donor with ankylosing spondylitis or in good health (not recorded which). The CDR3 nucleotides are TGTGCCAGCATAGCGGACAGGGGGCTTAATGAGCAGTTCTTC. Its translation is CASIADRGLNEQFF.